This TCR beta chain stems from a study of tumor-infiltrating lymphocytes in primary liver carcinoma. Study-wide context: Subjects consisted of male and female patients aged 30 to 69 years. Study findings and constraints: Tumor top-250-clone fractions significantly exceeded those of blood (p = 0.039).

The input was about 490 ng total RNA; TCR beta cDNA was made from it with a constant-region primer. Three rounds of nested multiplex PCR with slightly modified ARM-PCR produced TCR beta libraries. The study ran its first two PCR rounds for roughly 11 cycles each, using TRBV1-TRBV30 forward primers and a C-beta reverse primer. Each CDR3 protein is one row after TCRdb ran MiXCR on the multiplex PCR reads. Here the sample spans 85,000 to 100,000 distinct CDR3 sequences, approximately 68% being singletons. Regarding this clonotype: As yet, its antigen is unknown. The junction does not match germline at one end; this may be a read error.

The study co-extracted DNA and RNA from 20-30 mg of unsorted bulk tissue. The germline CDR1 and CDR2 sequences are SGHNT and YENEEA. The CDR3 is 14 amino acids. V and J are TRBV11-3 and TRBJ2-1, with 9 positions matching TRBD2. Sequencing was performed on tumor-adjacent normal liver tissue. The clonotype comes from a man in his forties or fifties with primary liver carcinoma and hepatitis B virus infection. The CDR3 DNA reads as TGTGTCAGCGGCTTAGAATGGGCGGGAGGGCCGATGTTCTTC. As protein: CVSGLEWAGGPMFF.